The rows below give T cell receptor beta chains drawn from one sample of a study of cytomegalovirus exposure and HLA in healthy donors. Measured with immunoSEQ multiplex PCR; TCRdb has only the in-frame clones, and not every one. This table has 100,000 to 150,000 clones, 60% to 80% appearing once. The specimen sequenced was PBMCs. Receptors originate from a male donor in good health and CMV-seronegative. The CDR3 runs from the conserved cysteine through the conserved F or W. The D gene is left open where the match is weak. The size field is filled for only some rows; it gives once, few, many or a size class.

j_gene,d_gene,abundance,v_gene,CDR3nt,CDR3aa
TRBJ1-4,TRBD1,.,TRBV6-5,TGTGCCAGCAGTTCCACAGGGGACTGGGGTGAAAAACTGTTTTTT,CASSSTGDWGEKLFF
TRBJ1-2,.,.,TRBV29-1,TGCAGCGTTGAGAGGCTCCGCTATGGCTACACCTTC,CSVERLRYGYTF
TRBJ1-5,TRBD1,.,TRBV15,TGTGCCACCAGCAGAGATGCACAGGGGTACAATCAGCCCCAGCATTTT,CATSRDAQGYNQPQHF
TRBJ2-3,.,.,TRBV6-5,TGTGCCAGCAGTTTCGAAGCGTTCACAGATACGCAGTATTTT,CASSFEAFTDTQYF
TRBJ1-2,.,once,TRBV30,TGTGCCTGGTTCCTCAGGGGATTCAGGGTTGATGGCTACACCTTC,CAWFLRGFRVDGYTF
TRBJ2-7,TRBD1,.,TRBV30,TGTGCCTGGTCTACAGGGGGCTACGAGCAGTACTTC,CAWSTGGYEQYF
TRBJ2-2,.,.,TRBV30,TGTGCCTGGAGTGCCGACGCGGGGAGGAAGCTGTTTTTT,CAWSADAGRKLFF
TRBJ2-1,TRBD1,once,TRBV29-1,TGCAGCGTTGTTGTGACAGGGGGCATACAGCAGTTCTTC,CSVVVTGGIQQFF
TRBJ2-2,.,.,TRBV7-2,TGTGCCAGCAGCTTAGACTTTAACACCGGGGAGCTGTTTTTT,CASSLDFNTGELFF
TRBJ1-4,TRBD1,.,TRBV6-5,TGTGCCAGCGGGTCGCAGGGGGCCGGCGAAAAACTGTTTTTT,CASGSQGAGEKLFF
TRBJ2-1,TRBD2,.,TRBV27,TGTGCCAGCAGTTTACGGGGGGGGCGGAATAGTGAGCAGTTCTTC,CASSLRGGRNSEQFF
TRBJ1-5,.,.,TRBV19,TGTGCCAGTAGCCCGCACGGTCAGCCCCAGCATTTT,CASSPHGQPQHF
TRBJ1-2,.,.,TRBV7-2,TGTGCCAGCAGCACTTTGGGGACTACTAACTATGGCTACACCTTC,CASSTLGTTNYGYTF
TRBJ1-5,.,.,TRBV2,TGTGCCAGCAGTGTCAGGTCTGCCGGTCAGCCCCAGCATTTT,CASSVRSAGQPQHF
TRBJ1-5,TRBD1,few,TRBV19,TGTGCCAGTAGTATAGAAGGGGGCGATCAGCCCCAGCATTTT,CASSIEGGDQPQHF